In its sample, the clone carrying this T cell receptor beta chain was seen many times. A much larger clone differs from this one at a single base, so this may be a read error. This specimen comes from a study of Graves' ophthalmopathy and Graves' hyperthyroidism. CDR3 length equals 11 residues. Trimming took 7 bases from V and 8 from J, leaving 11 bases between them. Amplifying from RNA transcripts, the study obtained TCR beta CDR3 regions. Second-round multiplex PCR came after first-round RT-PCR with HTBI primers. TCRdb fed the multiplex PCR reads into MiXCR, producing one record per CDR3 protein. The sample has under 350,000 distinct CDR3 sequences, about a sixth seen once; the top ten hold around an eighth.

What was sequenced was peripheral blood. The chain joins TRBV12-3 or TRBV12-4 to TRBJ1-1; no firm D call. This receptor was obtained from an adult man with Graves' ophthalmopathy. DNA of the CDR3: TGTGCCAGCAAGTCGAGAGAGGAAGCTTTCTTT. Its translation is CASKSREEAFF.